The source of this T cell receptor (beta chain) is a study of shared T cell receptors in the human thymus. Profiling relied on immunoSEQ multiplex PCR, and the TCRdb table lists in-frame clones only, not all of them. The sample has some 720,000 clones, 88% seen once. Trimming took off 5 bases at V and 5 bases at J, with 21 bases between the two ends. The germline V gene has CDR1 MNHEY and CDR2 SMNVEV (reference sequence). The CDR3 runs 16 residues. This same sample was also part of a study on human thymus T cells. That source notes: Congenital heart defects were the reason for the corrective surgery that the donors, healthy Finnish infants, were having.

The TCR was taken from a boy younger than two with a congenital heart defect. The source material was thymocytes. The V and J genes are TRBV27 and TRBJ1-1; D is possibly TRBD1 (5 bases). CDR3 DNA sequence: TGTGCCAGCAGTCTGCGACAGACAGCCTGTAGTACTGAAGCTTTCTTT. This gives the protein CASSLRQTACSTEAFF.